Detailed here is one T cell receptor beta chain. These data belong to a study of blood T cell repertoires in COVID-19. Clones were read by immunoSEQ multiplex PCR, and TCRdb kept only the in-frame ones, dropping some. The table shows about 200,000 clones, with 86% occurring only once. V shed 5 bases and J 3 bases; nucleotides not matched to a gene: 4. Per the germline V gene, CDR1 is SGHNT and CDR2 is YENEEA. The CDR3 sequence is 14 residues long. Sequencing was done on a sample of peripheral blood. The sequence derives from a woman aged 45 to 65 with acute or convalescent COVID-19. The rearrangement joins TRBV11-3 to TRBJ2-3; 8 positions agree with TRBD2. The CDR3 DNA follows: TGTGCCAGCAGCCTTAGCGGGGCAACAGATACGCAGTATTTT. Translated, it gives CASSLSGATDTQYF.